This T cell receptor beta chain was recovered during a study of identical twins. CDR3 length: 18 residues. Germline V lookup: CDR1 LGHDT, CDR2 YNNKEL (reference sequence). The V end lost 0 bases, the J end lost 2 bases, and 17 bases lay between the germline ends. The donors were all healthy and Caucasian. From the 5' RACE reads, TCRdb called clonotypes with MiXCR, one entry per CDR3 protein. The table lists roughly 1,500,000 distinct CDR3 sequences, about 32% of them singletons. This clonotype was obtained from a newborn girl in good health. Specimen: cord blood. The V and J genes are TRBV3-1 and TRBJ1-5; D not certain. This chain's CDR3 is CASSQDGSDVSGNQPQHF. The CDR3 region has the DNA TGTGCCAGCAGCCAAGATGGGAGTGATGTGAGTGGCAATCAGCCCCAGCATTTT.